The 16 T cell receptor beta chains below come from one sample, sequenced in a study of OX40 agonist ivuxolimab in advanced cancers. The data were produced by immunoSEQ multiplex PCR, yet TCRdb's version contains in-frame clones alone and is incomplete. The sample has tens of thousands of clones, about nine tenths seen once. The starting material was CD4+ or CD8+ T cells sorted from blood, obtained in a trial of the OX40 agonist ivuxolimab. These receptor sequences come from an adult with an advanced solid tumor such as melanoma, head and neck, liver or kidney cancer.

Here the CDR3 DNA reads TGTGCCAGCAGTTTGGCAGGGGCCTCTTACACTGAAGCTTTCTTT. Residues: CASSLAGASYTEAFF. The J gene is TRBJ1-1, the V gene TRBV6-6, with a weak D call TRBD1 (6 bases). The CDR3 runs to 15 residues. CDR1 and CDR2 from the germline V gene are MNHNY and SVGAGI (reference sequence). V lost 4 bases to trimming and J lost 3 bases, with 15 bases between them.

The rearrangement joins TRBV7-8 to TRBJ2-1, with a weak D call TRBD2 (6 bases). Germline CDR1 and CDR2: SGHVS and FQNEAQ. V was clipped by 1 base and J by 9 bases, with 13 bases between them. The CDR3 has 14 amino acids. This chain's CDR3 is CASSLVRARGEQFF. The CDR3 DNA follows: TGTGCCAGCAGCTTAGTCCGGGCGCGGGGTGAGCAGTTCTTC.

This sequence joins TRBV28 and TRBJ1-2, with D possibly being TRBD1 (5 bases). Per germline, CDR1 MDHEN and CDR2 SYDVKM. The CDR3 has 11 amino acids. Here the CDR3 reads CAWGAPIGYTF. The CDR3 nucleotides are TGTGCTTGGGGCGCACCTATTGGCTACACCTTC.

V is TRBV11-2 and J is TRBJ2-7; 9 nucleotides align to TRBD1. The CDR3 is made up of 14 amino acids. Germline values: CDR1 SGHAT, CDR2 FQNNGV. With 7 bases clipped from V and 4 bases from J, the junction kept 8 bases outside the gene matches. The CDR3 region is CASTYGQGPYEQYF. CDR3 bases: TGTGCCAGCACCTATGGACAGGGGCCGTACGAGCAGTACTTC. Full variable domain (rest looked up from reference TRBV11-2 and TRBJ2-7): EAGVAQSPRYKIIEKRQSVAFWCNPISGHATLYWYQQILGQGPKLLIQFQNNGVVDDSQLPKDRFSAERLKGVDSTLKIQPAKLEDSAVYLCASTYGQGPYEQYFGPGTRLTVT.

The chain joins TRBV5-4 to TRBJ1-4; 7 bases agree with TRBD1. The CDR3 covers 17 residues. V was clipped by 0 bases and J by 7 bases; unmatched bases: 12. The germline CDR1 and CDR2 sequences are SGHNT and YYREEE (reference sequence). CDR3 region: CASSLDRGLSAGEKLFF. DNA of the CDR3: TGTGCCAGCAGCTTGGACAGGGGTCTCTCCGCGGGTGAAAAACTGTTTTTT.

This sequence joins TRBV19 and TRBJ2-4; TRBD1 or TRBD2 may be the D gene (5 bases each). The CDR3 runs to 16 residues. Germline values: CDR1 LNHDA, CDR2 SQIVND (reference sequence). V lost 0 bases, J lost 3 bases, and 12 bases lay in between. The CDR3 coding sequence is TGTGCCAGTAGTATAGATGGGGGTTTGGGCAAAAACATTCAGTACTTC. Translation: CASSIDGGLGKNIQYF.

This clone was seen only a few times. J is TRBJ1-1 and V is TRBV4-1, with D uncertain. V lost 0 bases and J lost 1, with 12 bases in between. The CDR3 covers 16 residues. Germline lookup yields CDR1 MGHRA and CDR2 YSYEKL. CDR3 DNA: TGCGCCAGCAGCCAAGATCTTTACAGACCGAACACTGAAGCTTTCTTT. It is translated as CASSQDLYRPNTEAFF.

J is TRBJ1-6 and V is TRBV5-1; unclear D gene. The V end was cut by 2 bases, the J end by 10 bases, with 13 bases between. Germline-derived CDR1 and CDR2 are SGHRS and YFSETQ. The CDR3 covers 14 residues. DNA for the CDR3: TGCGCCAGCAGCTTCGTAGGGTCGGGGTCACCCCTCCACTTT. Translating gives CASSFVGSGSPLHF.

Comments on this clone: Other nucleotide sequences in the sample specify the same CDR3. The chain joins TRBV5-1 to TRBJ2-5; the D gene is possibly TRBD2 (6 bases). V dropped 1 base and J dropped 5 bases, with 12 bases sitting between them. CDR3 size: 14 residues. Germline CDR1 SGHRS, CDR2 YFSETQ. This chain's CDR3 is CASSLTSPQETQYF. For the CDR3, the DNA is TGCGCCAGCAGCTTGACTAGCCCCCAGGAGACCCAGTACTTC.

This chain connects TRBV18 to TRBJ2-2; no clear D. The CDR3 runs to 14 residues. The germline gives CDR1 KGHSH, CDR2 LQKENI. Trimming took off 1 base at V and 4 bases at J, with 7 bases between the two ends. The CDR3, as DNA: TGTGCCAGCTCACCACAACAGACCACCGGGGAGCTGTTTTTT. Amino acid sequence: CASSPQQTTGELFF.

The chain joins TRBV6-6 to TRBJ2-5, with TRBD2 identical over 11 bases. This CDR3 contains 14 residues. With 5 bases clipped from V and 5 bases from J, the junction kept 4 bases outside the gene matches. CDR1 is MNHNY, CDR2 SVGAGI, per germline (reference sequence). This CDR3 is CASSDSGGAETQYF. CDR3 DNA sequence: TGTGCCAGCAGTGATAGCGGGGGGGCTGAGACCCAGTACTTC.

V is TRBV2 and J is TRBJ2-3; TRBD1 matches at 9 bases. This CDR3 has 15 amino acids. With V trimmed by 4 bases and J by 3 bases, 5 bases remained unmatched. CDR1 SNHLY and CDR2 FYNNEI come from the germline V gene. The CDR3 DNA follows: TGTGCCAGCAGTGCGACAGGGGGTGGGACAGATACGCAGTATTTT. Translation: CASSATGGGTDTQYF.

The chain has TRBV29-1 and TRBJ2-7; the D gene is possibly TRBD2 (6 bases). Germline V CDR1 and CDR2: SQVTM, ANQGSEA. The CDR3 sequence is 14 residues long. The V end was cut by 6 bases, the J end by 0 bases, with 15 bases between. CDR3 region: CSVNGAGSSYEQYF. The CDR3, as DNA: TGCAGCGTGAATGGGGCGGGGAGCTCCTACGAGCAGTACTTC.

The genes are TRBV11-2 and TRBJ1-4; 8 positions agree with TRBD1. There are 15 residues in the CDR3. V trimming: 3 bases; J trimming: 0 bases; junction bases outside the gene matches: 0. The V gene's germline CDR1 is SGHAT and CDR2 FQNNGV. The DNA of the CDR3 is TGTGCCAGCAGCTTGGGACAGGCAACTAATGAAAAACTGTTTTTT. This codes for CASSLGQATNEKLFF.

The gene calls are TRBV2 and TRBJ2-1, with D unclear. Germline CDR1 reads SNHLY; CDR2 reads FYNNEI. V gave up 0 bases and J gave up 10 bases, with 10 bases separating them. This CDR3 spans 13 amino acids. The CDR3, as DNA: TGTGCCAGCAGTGAAGCCTTTGTCGGGGAGCAGTTCTTC. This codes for CASSEAFVGEQFF.

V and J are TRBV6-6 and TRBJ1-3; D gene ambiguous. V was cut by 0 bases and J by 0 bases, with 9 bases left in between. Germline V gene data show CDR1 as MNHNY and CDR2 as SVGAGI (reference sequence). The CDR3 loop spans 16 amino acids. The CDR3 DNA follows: TGTGCCAGCAGTTACTCCGGGCGTTTCTCTGGAAACACCATATATTTT. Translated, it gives CASSYSGRFSGNTIYF.